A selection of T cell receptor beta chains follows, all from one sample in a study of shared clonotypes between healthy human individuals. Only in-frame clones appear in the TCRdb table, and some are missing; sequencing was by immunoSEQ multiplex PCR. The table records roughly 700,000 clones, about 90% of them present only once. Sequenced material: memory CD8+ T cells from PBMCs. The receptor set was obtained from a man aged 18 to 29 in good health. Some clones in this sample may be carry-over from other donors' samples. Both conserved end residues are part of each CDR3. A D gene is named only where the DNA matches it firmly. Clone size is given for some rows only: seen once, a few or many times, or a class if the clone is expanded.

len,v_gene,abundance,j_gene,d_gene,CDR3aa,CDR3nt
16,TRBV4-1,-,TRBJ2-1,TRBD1,CASSQDGQGTYNEQFF,TGCGCCAGCAGCCAAGACGGACAGGGAACCTACAATGAGCAGTTCTTC
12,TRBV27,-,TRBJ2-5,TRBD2,CASGLAQETQYF,TGTGCCAGCGGACTAGCCCAAGAGACCCAGTACTTC
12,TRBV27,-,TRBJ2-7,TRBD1,CASEDRAHEQYF,TGTGCCAGCGAAGACAGGGCCCACGAGCAGTACTTC
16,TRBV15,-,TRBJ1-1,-,CATSRDQRGVNTEAFF,TGTGCCACCAGCAGAGATCAGAGGGGGGTGAACACTGAAGCTTTCTTT
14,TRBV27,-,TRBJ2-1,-,CASSLRAPYNEQFF,TGTGCCAGCAGTTTACGGGCCCCCTACAATGAGCAGTTCTTC
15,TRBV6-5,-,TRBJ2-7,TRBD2,CASSKKIAGSYEQYF,TGTGCCAGCAGCAAAAAGATAGCGGGCTCCTACGAGCAGTACTTC
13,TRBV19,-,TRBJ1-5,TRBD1,CASSTGGVQPQHF,TGTGCCAGTAGTACAGGGGGGGTTCAGCCCCAGCATTTT
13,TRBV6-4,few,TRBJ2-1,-,CASSDAPQHEQFF,TGTGCCAGCAGTGACGCTCCCCAGCATGAGCAGTTCTTC
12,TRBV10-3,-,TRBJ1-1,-,CAIGQVNTEAFF,TGTGCCATCGGGCAAGTGAACACTGAAGCTTTCTTT
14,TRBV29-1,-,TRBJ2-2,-,CSVGKGGVTGELFF,TGCAGCGTGGGAAAAGGAGGGGTCACCGGGGAGCTGTTTTTT
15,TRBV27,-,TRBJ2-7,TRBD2,CASSPSGSGIYEQYF,TGTGCCAGCAGTCCTAGCGGGAGCGGTATCTACGAGCAGTACTTC
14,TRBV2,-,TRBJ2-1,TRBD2,CASRLAGAYNEQFF,TGTGCCAGCAGATTAGCGGGAGCCTACAATGAGCAGTTCTTC
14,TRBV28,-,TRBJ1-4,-,CASSSLTPNEKLFF,TGTGCCAGCAGTTCACTGACCCCTAATGAAAAACTGTTTTTT
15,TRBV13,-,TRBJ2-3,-,CASSFGGIGRDTQYF,TGTGCCAGCAGCTTCGGCGGGATCGGGCGAGATACGCAGTATTTT
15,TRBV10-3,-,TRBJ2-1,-,CAIRWGTSGDGEQFF,TGTGCCATCAGGTGGGGGACCTCGGGAGACGGTGAGCAGTTCTTC
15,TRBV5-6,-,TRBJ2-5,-,CASSTDDSSQETQYF,TGTGCCAGCAGCACCGACGACAGCTCGCAAGAGACCCAGTACTTC
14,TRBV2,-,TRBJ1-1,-,CASSPPRGRTEAFF,TGTGCCAGCAGTCCACCCAGGGGTCGGACTGAAGCTTTCTTT
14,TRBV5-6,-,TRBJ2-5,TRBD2,CASSPAGGRETQYF,TGTGCCAGCAGTCCGGCGGGGGGGCGAGAGACCCAGTACTTC
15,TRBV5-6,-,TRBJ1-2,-,CASSLSPELYYGYTF,TGTGCCAGCAGCTTGTCCCCGGAGCTCTACTATGGCTACACCTTC
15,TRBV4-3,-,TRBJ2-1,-,CASSQGSGLRNEQFF,TGCGCCAGCAGCCAAGGATCAGGGCTAAGGAATGAGCAGTTCTTC
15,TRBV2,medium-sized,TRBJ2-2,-,CASSVSRVDTGELFF,TGTGCCAGCAGTGTAAGCCGGGTAGACACCGGGGAGCTGTTTTTT
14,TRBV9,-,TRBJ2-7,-,CASSVGGDSYEQYF,TGTGCCAGCAGCGTAGGCGGAGATTCCTACGAGCAGTACTTC
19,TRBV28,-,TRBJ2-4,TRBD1,CASSPIGTGIFTAKNIQYF,TGTGCCAGCAGTCCGATCGGGACAGGGATATTTACGGCCAAAAACATTCAGTACTTC
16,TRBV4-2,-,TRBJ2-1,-,CASSQDFDRSYNEQFF,TGTGCCAGCAGCCAAGATTTCGACAGATCCTACAATGAGCAGTTCTTC
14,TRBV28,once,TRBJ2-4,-,CASSNGSRVNIQYF,TGTGCCAGCAGCAACGGGTCGCGAGTTAACATTCAGTACTTC
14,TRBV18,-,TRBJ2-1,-,CASSPPADYNEQFF,TGTGCCAGCTCACCACCAGCGGACTACAATGAGCAGTTCTTC
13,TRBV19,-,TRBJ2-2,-,CAITDRNTGELFF,TGTGCCATCACGGACAGAAACACCGGGGAGCTGTTTTTT
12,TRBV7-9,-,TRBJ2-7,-,CASSSRLYEQYF,TGTGCCAGCAGCTCAAGGTTGTACGAGCAGTACTTC
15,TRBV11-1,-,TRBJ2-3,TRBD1,CASSLEGDRGDTQYF,TGTGCCAGCAGCTTAGAAGGGGACAGGGGGGATACGCAGTATTTT
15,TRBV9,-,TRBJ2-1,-,CASSVGAGRGDEQFF,TGTGCCAGCAGCGTAGGCGCGGGAAGGGGCGATGAGCAGTTCTTC
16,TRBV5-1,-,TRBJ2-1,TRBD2,CASSLALAGLYNEQFF,TGCGCCAGCAGCTTGGCCCTAGCGGGACTCTACAATGAGCAGTTCTTC
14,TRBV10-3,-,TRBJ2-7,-,CAISKTDRRYEQYF,TGTGCCATCAGTAAGACAGACCGGCGCTACGAGCAGTACTTC
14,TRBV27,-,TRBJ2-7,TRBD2,CASSFTGGPYEQYF,TGTGCCAGCAGTTTCACGGGAGGGCCCTACGAGCAGTACTTC
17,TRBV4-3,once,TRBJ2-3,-,CASSQVPGGQGTDTQYF,TGCGCCAGCAGCCAAGTCCCGGGGGGACAGGGCACAGATACGCAGTATTTT
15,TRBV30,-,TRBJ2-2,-,CAWSEGAGHTGELFF,TGTGCCTGGAGTGAGGGTGCGGGGCACACCGGGGAGCTGTTTTTT
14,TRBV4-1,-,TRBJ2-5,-,CASSQGRYQETQYF,TGCGCCAGCAGCCAAGGACGGTACCAAGAGACCCAGTACTTC
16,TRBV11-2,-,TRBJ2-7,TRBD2,CASSALLAGGPHEQYF,TGTGCCAGCAGCGCCCTACTAGCGGGAGGTCCCCACGAGCAGTACTTC
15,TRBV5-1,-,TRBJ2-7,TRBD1,CASSSTGTGVWEQYF,TGCGCCAGCAGCTCCACCGGGACAGGGGTATGGGAGCAGTACTTC
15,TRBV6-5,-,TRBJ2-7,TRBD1,CASRPTGGGSYEQYF,TGTGCCAGCAGACCTACAGGGGGCGGTTCCTACGAGCAGTACTTC
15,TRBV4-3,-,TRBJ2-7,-,CASSQDPASLAEQYF,TGCGCCAGCAGCCAAGATCCGGCGTCGCTTGCCGAGCAGTACTTC
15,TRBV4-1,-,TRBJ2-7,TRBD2,CASSLGLAGFYEQYF,TGCGCCAGCAGTCTAGGACTAGCGGGTTTCTACGAGCAGTACTTC
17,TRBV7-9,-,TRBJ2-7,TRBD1,CASSLRGPAGQGSEQYF,TGTGCCAGCAGCTTGCGAGGCCCCGCGGGACAGGGGAGCGAGCAGTACTTC
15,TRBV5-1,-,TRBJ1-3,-,CASSYTGLSGNTIYF,TGCGCCAGCAGCTATACAGGGCTCTCTGGAAACACCATATATTTT
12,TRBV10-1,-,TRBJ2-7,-,CASPDLGYEQYF,TGCGCCAGCCCAGATCTAGGCTACGAGCAGTACTTC
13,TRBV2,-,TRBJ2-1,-,CAFWGSSYNEQFF,TGTGCCTTTTGGGGGAGCTCCTACAATGAGCAGTTCTTC
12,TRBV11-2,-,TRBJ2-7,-,CASSPGIYEQYF,TGTGCCAGCAGCCCGGGGATTTACGAGCAGTACTTC
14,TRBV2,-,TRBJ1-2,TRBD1,CASPDDRAGGGYTF,TGTGCCAGCCCGGACGACAGGGCCGGGGGGGGCTACACCTTC